This TCR beta chain was recovered during a study of cytomegalovirus exposure and HLA in healthy donors. The CDR3 consists of 18 residues. J was trimmed by 6 bases and V by 5 bases; bases with no gene match: 18. Germline V gene sequence: CDR1 SGHAT, CDR2 FQDESV (reference sequence). The PCR ran on 60 Vbeta and 13 Jbeta primers. Assay: immunoSEQ multiplex PCR; the TCRdb copy retains only in-frame clones and omits some. The top ten clones hold about a sixth of a sample with approximately 220,000 clones, around three quarters of them seen once. The sample comprised PBMCs. The chain combines TRBV11-1 with TRBJ2-1, with TRBD2 identical over 8 bases. The TCR comes from a man aged 40-49 years in good health and CMV-seronegative. This CDR3 is CASSPGGGGGPLGNEQFF. As DNA, the CDR3 is TGTGCCAGCAGCCCGGGAGGGGGAGGAGGGCCTCTCGGCAATGAGCAGTTCTTC.